Each of the 11 T cell receptor beta chains below was sequenced from the same sample in a study of cytomegalovirus exposure and HLA in healthy donors. Use of 60 Vbeta and 13 Jbeta primers characterized the PCR. Clones were sequenced by immunoSEQ multiplex PCR, and TCRdb holds only the in-frame ones, with some missing. The sample contains more than 65,000 clones, roughly 86% of which appear only once. The sample consisted of PBMCs. Receptor source: a man younger than 30 in good health and CMV-seronegative.

This clone occurred once. The chain recombines TRBV27 with TRBJ1-2; 11 bases are shared with TRBD1. The germline V gene has CDR1 MNHEY and CDR2 SMNVEV (reference sequence). The CDR3 totals 14 residues. V lost 6 bases and J lost 7; bases outside the gene matches: 7. The CDR3 sequence: CASRPDRGRSGYTF. The CDR3 region has the DNA TGTGCCAGCAGACCGGACAGGGGGCGATCTGGCTACACCTTC.

There are a few counts of this clone. This sequence joins TRBV6-5 and TRBJ2-2, with a tentative D call TRBD2 (6 bases). CDR1 and CDR2 from the germline V gene are MNHEY and SVGAGI. The CDR3 runs 15 residues. Deletions cut 0 bases from V and 3 bases from J, with 8 bases between. The DNA for the CDR3 is TGTGCCAGCAGTTACTCGACGGGGGACACCGGGGAGCTGTTTTTT. Translating it yields CASSYSTGDTGELFF.

The rearrangement uses TRBV6-5 and TRBJ2-1; 12 nucleotides align to TRBD2. CDR1 is MNHEY, CDR2 SVGAGI, per germline. V lost 5 bases to trimming and J lost 4 bases; unmatched junction nucleotides: 3. This CDR3 comprises 15 residues. The CDR3 reads CASSLAGGYYNEQFF. The DNA for the CDR3 is TGTGCCAGCAGTCTAGCGGGAGGGTATTACAATGAGCAGTTCTTC.

Worth noting for this clone: Distinct nucleotide sequences in the sample also encode this CDR3. This sequence joins TRBV28 and TRBJ1-6; D is unresolved. Germline-derived CDR1 and CDR2 are MDHEN and SYDVKM. This CDR3 is built from 14 residues. Trimming stripped 5 bases from V and 0 bases from J, with 5 bases between. CDR3 residues: CASSLSSYNSPLHF. The CDR3 DNA follows: TGTGCCAGCAGTCTAAGCTCCTATAATTCACCCCTCCACTTT.

The chain joins TRBV11-2 to TRBJ2-7; D unresolved. The CDR3 extends over 14 amino acids. V lost 3 bases, J lost 3 bases, and 12 bases lay in between. CDR1 is SGHAT, CDR2 FQNNGV, per germline. The CDR3: CASSFTERFYEQYF. The CDR3 DNA sequence: TGTGCCAGCAGCTTTACGGAGAGGTTCTACGAGCAGTACTTC.

This chain joins TRBV28 and TRBJ1-2; tentative D call: TRBD1 (6 bases). V shed 7 bases and J shed 2 bases, with 20 bases lying between them. Germline CDR1 reads MDHEN; CDR2 reads SYDVKM. The CDR3 extends over 16 amino acids. CDR3 coding DNA: TGTGCCAGCATTATTTCCCGGACAGCCGCAAACTATGGCTACACCTTC. Its translation is CASIISRTAANYGYTF.

The chain recombines TRBV28 with TRBJ2-1; the D is unclear. The V and J ends lost 3 bases and 5 bases respectively, with 14 bases between them. The germline CDR1 and CDR2 sequences are MDHEN and SYDVKM. There are 15 residues in the CDR3. CDR3 residues: CASSFPGFSDNEQFF. The CDR3 coding sequence is TGTGCCAGCAGTTTTCCGGGTTTTAGTGACAATGAGCAGTTCTTC.

This chain joins TRBV7-2 and TRBJ2-1, with 8 nucleotides matching TRBD2. The CDR3 length is 15 residues. Germline CDR1 is SGHTA and CDR2 is FQGNSA. Trimming at V came to 3 bases and at J to 6 bases, leaving 7 bases not matched to a gene. The CDR3 nucleotides read TGTGCCAGCAGCTTGGCGGGGGGCCTTTTCAATGAGCAGTTCTTC. Protein product: CASSLAGGLFNEQFF.

The chain is built from TRBV27 and TRBJ2-1, with TRBD2 matching over 13 bases. V dropped 8 bases and J dropped 9; count of bases not matched to a gene: 7. Germline V gene data show CDR1 as MNHEY and CDR2 as SMNVEV (reference sequence). The length of the CDR3 is 14 residues. CDR3 sequence: CASRGTSGISEQFF. CDR3 in DNA: TGTGCCAGCCGCGGGACTAGCGGGATAAGTGAGCAGTTCTTC.

A single count supports this clone. The chain joins TRBV9 to TRBJ2-7; possible D gene TRBD1, 5 bases. CDR3 length equals 14 residues. Germline V gene sequence: CDR1 SGDLS, CDR2 YYNGEE. V was pared by 5 bases and J by 7 bases, with 19 bases between. This CDR3 reads CASRPRSGSREQYF. Here the CDR3 DNA reads TGTGCCAGCAGACCTCGCTCAGGGTCGCGGGAGCAGTACTTC.

The V and J genes are TRBV11-2 and TRBJ1-2; D is ambiguous. Germline CDR1 and CDR2: SGHAT and FQNNGV. The CDR3 extends over 16 amino acids. V dropped 1 base and J dropped 8 bases, with 20 bases sitting between them. The CDR3 region is CASSLGGGFRSGGYTF. In DNA form, the CDR3 reads TGTGCCAGCAGCTTAGGAGGCGGGTTTAGATCGGGCGGCTACACCTTC.